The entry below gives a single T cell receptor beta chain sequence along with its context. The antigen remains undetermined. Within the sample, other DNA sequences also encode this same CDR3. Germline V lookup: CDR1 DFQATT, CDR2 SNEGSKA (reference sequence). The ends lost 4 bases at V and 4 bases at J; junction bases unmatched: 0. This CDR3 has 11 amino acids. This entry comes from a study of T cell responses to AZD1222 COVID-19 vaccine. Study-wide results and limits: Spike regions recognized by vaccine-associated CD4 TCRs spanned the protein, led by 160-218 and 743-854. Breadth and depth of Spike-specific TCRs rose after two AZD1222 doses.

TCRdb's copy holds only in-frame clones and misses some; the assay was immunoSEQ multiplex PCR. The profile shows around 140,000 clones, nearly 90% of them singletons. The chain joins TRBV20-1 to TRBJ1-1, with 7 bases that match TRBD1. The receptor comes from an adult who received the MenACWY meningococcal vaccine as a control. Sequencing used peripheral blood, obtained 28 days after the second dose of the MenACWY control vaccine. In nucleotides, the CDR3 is TGCAGTGCTACAGGGGGCACTGAAGCTTTCTTT. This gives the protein CSATGGTEAFF.